Listed here is a single T cell receptor beta chain. Antigen unknown. This entry belongs to a study of siplizumab effects on memory and regulatory T cells. Points from the study as a whole: Naive T cells appeared more varied than memory cells and looked like key alloresponse contributors.

J was trimmed by 2 bases and V by 6 bases; bases with no gene match: 10. This CDR3 has 15 residues. CDR1 is MNHEY, CDR2 SMNVEV, per germline (reference sequence). Per sample, some 93,000 TCR templates were assayed. Clones were sequenced by immunoSEQ multiplex PCR, and TCRdb holds only the in-frame ones, with some missing. The sample has 100,000 or so clones, around 94% seen once. This clonotype was sampled from a human donor in good health. Sequencing was carried out using non-Treg CD4+ T cells sorted from blood. This chain joins TRBV27 and TRBJ2-7; 7 bases are shared with TRBD2. Here the CDR3 reads CASSPGLAVTYEQYF. CDR3 DNA sequence: TGTGCCAGCAGCCCCGGGCTAGCGGTTACCTACGAGCAGTACTTC.